Listed below are T cell receptor beta chains from one sample, sequenced in a study of blood T cells in healthy people across ages. One entry per CDR3 protein results from TCRdb running MiXCR on the 5' RACE reads. Seen here are about 280,000 distinct CDR3 sequences, around 30% observed once, and the top ten hold 25% to 35%. Source material: blood. Receptor source: a woman between 65 and 79 years old in good health. CDR3s leave out the opening cysteine and the closing phenylalanine or tryptophan. Each record gives: D gene, J gene, CDR3 length, V gene, CDR3 protein. The D gene is left open where the match is weak.

d_gene: TRBD2; j_gene: TRBJ2-1; len: 11; v_gene: TRBV6-5; CDR3aa: ASSSLGTSLQF
d_gene: .; j_gene: TRBJ2-3; len: 12; v_gene: TRBV18; CDR3aa: ASSLGDATSTQY
d_gene: .; j_gene: TRBJ2-1; len: 17; v_gene: TRBV21-1; CDR3aa: ASNPRNPGGAPGYNEQF
d_gene: .; j_gene: TRBJ2-4; len: 16; v_gene: TRBV5-1; CDR3aa: ASSLDPASKVAKNIQY
d_gene: .; j_gene: TRBJ2-5; len: 11; v_gene: TRBV6-2/TRBV6-3; CDR3aa: ASSYRGQETQY
d_gene: .; j_gene: TRBJ2-7; len: 12; v_gene: TRBV6-2/TRBV6-3; CDR3aa: ARKDRDKSYEQY
d_gene: .; j_gene: TRBJ2-6; len: 13; v_gene: TRBV28; CDR3aa: ASSFAGLGANVLT
d_gene: TRBD1; j_gene: TRBJ1-5; len: 13; v_gene: TRBV5-1; CDR3aa: ASSLEGGRNQPQH
d_gene: .; j_gene: TRBJ1-5; len: 13; v_gene: TRBV12-3/TRBV12-4; CDR3aa: ASRRQAVLGEPQH
d_gene: TRBD1; j_gene: TRBJ1-2; len: 11; v_gene: TRBV20-1; CDR3aa: SAGTVFLYGYT
d_gene: .; j_gene: TRBJ1-2; len: 8; v_gene: TRBV29-1; CDR3aa: SVERGDYT